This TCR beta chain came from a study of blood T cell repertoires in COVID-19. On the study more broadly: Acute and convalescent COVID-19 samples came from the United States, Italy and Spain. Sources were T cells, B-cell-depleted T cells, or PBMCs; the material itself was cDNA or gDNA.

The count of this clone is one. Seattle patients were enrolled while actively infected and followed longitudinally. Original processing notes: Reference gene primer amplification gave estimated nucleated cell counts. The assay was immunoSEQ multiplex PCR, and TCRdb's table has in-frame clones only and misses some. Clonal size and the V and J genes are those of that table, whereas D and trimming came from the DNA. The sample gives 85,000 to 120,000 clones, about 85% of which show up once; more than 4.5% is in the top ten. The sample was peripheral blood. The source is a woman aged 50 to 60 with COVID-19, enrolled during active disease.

In nucleotides, the CDR3 is TGTGCCAGCAGTTTCTCGGTGGTTCAAGAGACCCAGTACTTC. This codes for CASSFSVVQETQYF. V usage is TRBV27 and J usage is TRBJ2-5; the D is unclear. V lost 3 bases and J 2 bases, leaving 10 bases between the germline ends. Germline loops: CDR1 MNHEY, CDR2 SMNVEV (reference sequence). CDR3 length equals 14 residues.